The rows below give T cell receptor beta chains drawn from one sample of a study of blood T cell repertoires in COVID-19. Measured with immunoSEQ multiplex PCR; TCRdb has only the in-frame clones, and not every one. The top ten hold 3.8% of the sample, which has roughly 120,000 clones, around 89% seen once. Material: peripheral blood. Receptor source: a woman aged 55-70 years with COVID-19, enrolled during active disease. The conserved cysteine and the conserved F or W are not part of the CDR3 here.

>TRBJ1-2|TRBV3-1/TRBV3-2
ASSQEVQNNYGYT
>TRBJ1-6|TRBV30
AWSPGVWDSPLH
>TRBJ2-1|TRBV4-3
ASSQEGAWTEQF
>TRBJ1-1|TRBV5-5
ASSAHSNTEAF
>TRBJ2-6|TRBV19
ASSPGGGANVLT
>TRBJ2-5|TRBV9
ASKPGGGPQETQY
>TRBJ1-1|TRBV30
AWDVVGTWTMNTEAF
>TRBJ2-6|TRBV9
ASSRTPGQGAYGANVLT
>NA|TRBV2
ASSEASLRDRGRVTQY
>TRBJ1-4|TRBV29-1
SVRQTLNEKLF
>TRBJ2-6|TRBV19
ATEGASSSSGANVLT
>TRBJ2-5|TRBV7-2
ASSIYREETQY
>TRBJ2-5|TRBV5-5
ASSFEQETQY
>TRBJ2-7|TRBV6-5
ASTEPGTGAYEQY
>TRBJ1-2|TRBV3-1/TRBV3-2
ASTPQGTDGWGYT
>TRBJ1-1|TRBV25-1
ASRIKSRETRGAF
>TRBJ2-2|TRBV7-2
ASSLTTVKTGELF
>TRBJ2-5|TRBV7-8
ASSRGTGIKMETQY
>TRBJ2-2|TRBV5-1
ASSLAPLNRGAAGELF
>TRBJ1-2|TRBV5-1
ASSLGQGGGYGYT
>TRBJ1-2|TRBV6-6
ASSYSGGRNYGYT
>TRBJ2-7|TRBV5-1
ASSIGSSYEQY
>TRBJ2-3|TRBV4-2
ASSQENGGTDTQY
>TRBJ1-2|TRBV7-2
ASSLYQGNYGYT
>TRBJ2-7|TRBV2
ASSGLLVYEQY
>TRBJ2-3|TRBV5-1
ASSLQLAGSGTDTQY
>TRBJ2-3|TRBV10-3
AISKTAPDTQY
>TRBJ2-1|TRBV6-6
ASTQGGPNEQF
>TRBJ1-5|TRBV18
ASSPPDRGWDNQPQH
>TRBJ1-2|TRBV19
ASTQGWVGYT
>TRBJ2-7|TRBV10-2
ATNMNKIGGY
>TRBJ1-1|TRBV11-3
ASSTNMNTEAF
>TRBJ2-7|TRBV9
ASSGTQGEQY
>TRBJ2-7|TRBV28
ASSLSREQY
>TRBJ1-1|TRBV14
ASSQGGVPGSEAF
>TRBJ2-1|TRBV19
ASLGTSGVPF
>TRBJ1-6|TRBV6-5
ASSYGGNNSPLH
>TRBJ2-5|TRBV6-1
ASSEAFERGSQETQY
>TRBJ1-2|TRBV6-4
ASSDMGRGREAYGYT
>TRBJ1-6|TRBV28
ASSPSAGAGYNSPLH
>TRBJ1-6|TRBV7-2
ASSPRGVSYNSPLH
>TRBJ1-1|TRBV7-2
ASSLGSTEAF
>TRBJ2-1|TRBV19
ASRSRTDGRGNEQF
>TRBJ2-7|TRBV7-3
ASSLTSINEQY
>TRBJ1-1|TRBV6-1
ASSESGYTEAF
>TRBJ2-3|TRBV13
ASSLPGQGGDTQY
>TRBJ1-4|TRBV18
ASSPDRDSNEKLF
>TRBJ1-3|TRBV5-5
ASSLAGRNTIY